One sample yielded the 3 T cell receptor beta chains listed below, sequenced in a study of neoadjuvant anti-PD-1 for oral cavity cancer (dated by TCRdb to the early 2020s). Preparation of the library involved the immunoSEQ multiplex PCR assay. TCRdb stores this immuneACCESS table with in-frame sequences only. Part of the clones is absent; in the studies checked, under half of the shortfall reflects unresolved V genes, and no reason is known for the rest. The sample table lists more than 10,000 clones, around three fifths of them with a count of one. The ten largest account for under 2.5% of the sample. The sample's time point label, in plain terms: before neoadjuvant nivolumab. Sequenced here: PBMCs, sampled before nivolumab (anti-PD-1) treatment. The receptor source for this set is a person aged 40-85 years with oral cavity squamous cell carcinoma.

This chain joins TRBV19 and TRBJ1-2; the D gene is possibly TRBD1 (5 bases). Germline CDR1 is LNHDA and CDR2 is SQIVND (reference sequence). V lost 3 bases, J lost 7 bases, and 12 bases lay in between. The length of the CDR3 is 13 residues. The CDR3 here is CASSIPGKGGYTF. DNA for the CDR3: TGTGCCAGTAGTATCCCAGGGAAGGGTGGCTACACCTTC.

This clone has just one count. The chain is built from TRBV2 and TRBJ1-2; D is possibly TRBD1 (6 bases). The CDR3 loop spans 14 amino acids. Germline assignment: CDR1 SNHLY and CDR2 FYNNEI. V lost 4 bases to trimming and J lost 8 bases, with 17 bases between them. CDR3 coding DNA: TGTGCCAGCAGTGCATCTCAGGGGACTAGCGGCTACACCTTC. Its protein product is CASSASQGTSGYTF. Full variable domain (rest looked up from reference TRBV2 and TRBJ1-2): EPEVTQTPSHQVTQMGQEVILRCVPISNHLYFYWYRQILGQKVEFLVSFYNNEISEKSEIFDDQFSVERPDGSNFTLKIRSTKLEDSAMYFCASSASQGTSGYTFGSGTRLTVV.

The chain joins TRBV7-8 to TRBJ2-7; 9 nucleotides align to TRBD2. The CDR3 has 15 residues. Germline V gene sequence: CDR1 SGHVS, CDR2 FQNEAQ. Trimming took 1 base from V and 2 from J; bases not matched to a gene: 3. The CDR3 reads CASSLVLAGTYEQYF. As DNA, the CDR3 is TGTGCCAGCAGCTTAGTTCTAGCGGGGACCTACGAGCAGTACTTC.